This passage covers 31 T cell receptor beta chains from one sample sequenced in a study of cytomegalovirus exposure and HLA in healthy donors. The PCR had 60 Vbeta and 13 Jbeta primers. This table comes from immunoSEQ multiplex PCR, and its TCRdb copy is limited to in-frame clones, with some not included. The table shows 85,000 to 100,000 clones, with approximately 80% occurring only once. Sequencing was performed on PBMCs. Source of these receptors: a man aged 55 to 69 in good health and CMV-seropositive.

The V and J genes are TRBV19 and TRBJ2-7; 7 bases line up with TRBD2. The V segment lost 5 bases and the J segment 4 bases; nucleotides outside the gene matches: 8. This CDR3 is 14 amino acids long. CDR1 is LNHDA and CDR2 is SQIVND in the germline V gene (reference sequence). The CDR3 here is CASSGVAGDYEQYF. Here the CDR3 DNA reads TGTGCCAGTAGTGGGGTAGCGGGTGATTACGAGCAGTACTTC.

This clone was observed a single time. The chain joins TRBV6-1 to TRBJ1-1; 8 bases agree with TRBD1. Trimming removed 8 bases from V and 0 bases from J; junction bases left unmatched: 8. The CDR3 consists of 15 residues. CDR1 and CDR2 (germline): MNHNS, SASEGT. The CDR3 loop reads CASLDRGSMNTEAFF. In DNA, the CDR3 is TGTGCCAGCCTAGACAGGGGCTCCATGAACACTGAAGCTTTCTTT.

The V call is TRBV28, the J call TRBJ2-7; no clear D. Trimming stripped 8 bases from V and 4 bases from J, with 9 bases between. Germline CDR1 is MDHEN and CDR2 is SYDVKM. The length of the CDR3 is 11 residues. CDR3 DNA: TGTGCCAGCGGGCCCCAATACGAGCAGTACTTC. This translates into CASGPQYEQYF. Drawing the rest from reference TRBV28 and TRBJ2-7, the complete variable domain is DVKVTQSSRYLVKRTGEKVFLECVQDMDHENMFWYRQDPGLGLRLIYFSYDVKMKEKGDIPEGYSVSREKKERFSLILESASTNQTSMYLCASGPQYEQYFGPGTRLTVT.

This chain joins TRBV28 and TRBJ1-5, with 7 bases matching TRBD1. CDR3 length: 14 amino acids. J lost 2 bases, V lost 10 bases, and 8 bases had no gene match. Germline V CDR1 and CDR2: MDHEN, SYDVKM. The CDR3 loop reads CATRKTGGNQPQHF. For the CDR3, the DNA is TGTGCCACCAGAAAAACAGGGGGCAATCAGCCCCAGCATTTT.

The CDR3 region has the DNA TGTGCCAGCAGTGAGGCAGTGAACTATGGCTACACCTTC. Translation gives CASSEAVNYGYTF. This chain connects TRBV2 to TRBJ1-2; D is uncertain. Germline CDR1 SNHLY, CDR2 FYNNEI. Trimming left V 3 bases short and J 2 bases short, with 7 bases between. CDR3 length equals 13 residues.

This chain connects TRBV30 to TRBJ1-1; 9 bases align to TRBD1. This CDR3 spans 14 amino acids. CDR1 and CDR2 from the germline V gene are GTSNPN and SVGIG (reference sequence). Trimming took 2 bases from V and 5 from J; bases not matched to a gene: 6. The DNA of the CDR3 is TGTGCCTGGAGTTACGAGGACAGGGGAACTGAAGCTTTCTTT. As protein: CAWSYEDRGTEAFF. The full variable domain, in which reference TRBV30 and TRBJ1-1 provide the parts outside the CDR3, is SQTIHQWPATLVQPVGSPLSLECTVEGTSNPNLYWYRQAAGRGLQLLFYSVGIGQISSEVPQNLSASRPQDRQFILSSKKLLLSDSGFYLCAWSYEDRGTEAFFGQGTRLTVV.

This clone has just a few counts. DNA of the CDR3: TGTGCCAGCAGTCTTCCCAATGAAAAACTGTTTTTT. Amino acids: CASSLPNEKLFF. The rearrangement joins TRBV28 to TRBJ1-4, with D unclear. V lost 5 bases and J 5 bases, leaving 6 bases between the germline ends. CDR1 is MDHEN, CDR2 SYDVKM, per germline. This CDR3 contains 12 residues.

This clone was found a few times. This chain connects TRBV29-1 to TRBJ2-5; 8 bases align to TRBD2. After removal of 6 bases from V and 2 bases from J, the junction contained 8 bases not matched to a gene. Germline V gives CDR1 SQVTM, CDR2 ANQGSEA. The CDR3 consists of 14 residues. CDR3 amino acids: CSVDSGASQETQYF. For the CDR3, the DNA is TGCAGCGTCGATAGCGGGGCTTCACAAGAGACCCAGTACTTC. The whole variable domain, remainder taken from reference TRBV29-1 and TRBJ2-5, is SAVISQKPSRDICQRGTSLTIQCQVDSQVTMMFWYRQQPGQSLTLIATANQGSEATYESGFVIDKFPISRPNLTFSTLTVSNMSPEDSSIYLCSVDSGASQETQYFGPGTRLLVL.

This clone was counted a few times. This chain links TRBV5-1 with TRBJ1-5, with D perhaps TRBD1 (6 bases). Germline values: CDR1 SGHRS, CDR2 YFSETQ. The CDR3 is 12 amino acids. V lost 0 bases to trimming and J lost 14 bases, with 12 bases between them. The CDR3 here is CASSLGTGCKHF. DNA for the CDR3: TGCGCCAGCAGCTTGGGAACAGGGTGTAAGCATTTT.

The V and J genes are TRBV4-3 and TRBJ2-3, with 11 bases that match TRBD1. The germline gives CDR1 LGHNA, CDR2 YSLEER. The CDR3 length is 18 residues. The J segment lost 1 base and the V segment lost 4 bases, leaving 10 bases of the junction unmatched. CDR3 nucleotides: TGCGCCAGCAGCCCCGGGACAGGGGGAAAGCTTGGCACAGATACGCAGTATTTT. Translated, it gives CASSPGTGGKLGTDTQYF.

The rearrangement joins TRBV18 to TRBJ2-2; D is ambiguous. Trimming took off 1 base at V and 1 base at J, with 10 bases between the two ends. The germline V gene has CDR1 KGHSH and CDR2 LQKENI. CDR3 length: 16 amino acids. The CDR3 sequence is CASSPLALLNTGELFF. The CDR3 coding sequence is TGTGCCAGCTCACCACTAGCCCTCCTGAACACCGGGGAGCTGTTTTTT.

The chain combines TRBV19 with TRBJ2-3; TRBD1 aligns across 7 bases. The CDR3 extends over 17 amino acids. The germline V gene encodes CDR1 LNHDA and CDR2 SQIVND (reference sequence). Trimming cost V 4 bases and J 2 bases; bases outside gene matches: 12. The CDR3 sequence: CASSNRGQDQFTDTQYF. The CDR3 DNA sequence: TGTGCCAGTAGTAACCGAGGACAGGACCAATTCACAGATACGCAGTATTTT.

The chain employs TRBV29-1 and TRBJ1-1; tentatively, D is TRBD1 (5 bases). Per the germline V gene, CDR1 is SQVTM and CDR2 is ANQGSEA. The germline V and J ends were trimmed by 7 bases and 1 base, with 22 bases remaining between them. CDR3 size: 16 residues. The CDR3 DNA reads TGCAGCGCCGTTAAGGGGTTTTGGAGGGAGAACACTGAAGCTTTCTTT. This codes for CSAVKGFWRENTEAFF.

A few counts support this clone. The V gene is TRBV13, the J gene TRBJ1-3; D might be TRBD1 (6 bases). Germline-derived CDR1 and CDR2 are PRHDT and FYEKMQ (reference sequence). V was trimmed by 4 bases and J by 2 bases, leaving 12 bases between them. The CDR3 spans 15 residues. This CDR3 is CASSYAGDPGNTIYF. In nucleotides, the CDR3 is TGTGCCAGCAGCTACGCAGGGGATCCTGGAAACACCATATATTTT.

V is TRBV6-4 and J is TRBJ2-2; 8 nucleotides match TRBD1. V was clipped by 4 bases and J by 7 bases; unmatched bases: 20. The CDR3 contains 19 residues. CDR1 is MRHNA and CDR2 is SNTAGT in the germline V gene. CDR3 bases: TGTGCCAGCAGTGCCACCCCCCTCCCAGGGGGCACCTTTGGCGGGGAGCTGTTTTTT. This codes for CASSATPLPGGTFGGELFF.

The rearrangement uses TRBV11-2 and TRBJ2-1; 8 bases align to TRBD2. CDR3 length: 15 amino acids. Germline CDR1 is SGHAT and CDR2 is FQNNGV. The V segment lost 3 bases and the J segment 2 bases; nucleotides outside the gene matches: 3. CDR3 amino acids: CASSFQAGAYNEQFF. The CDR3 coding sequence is TGTGCCAGCAGCTTTCAAGCGGGGGCCTACAATGAGCAGTTCTTC.

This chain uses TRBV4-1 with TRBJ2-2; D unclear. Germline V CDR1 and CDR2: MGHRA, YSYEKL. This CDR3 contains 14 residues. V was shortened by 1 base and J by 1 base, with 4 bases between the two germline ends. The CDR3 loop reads CASSQVQNTGELFF. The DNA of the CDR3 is TGCGCCAGCAGCCAAGTTCAGAACACCGGGGAGCTGTTTTTT.

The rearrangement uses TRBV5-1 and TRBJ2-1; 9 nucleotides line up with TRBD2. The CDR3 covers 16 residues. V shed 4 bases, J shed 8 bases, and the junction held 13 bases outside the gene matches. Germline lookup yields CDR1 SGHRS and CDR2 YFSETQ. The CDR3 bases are TGCGCCAGCAGCATGTCTCGCGGGGGGGCCAGGGATGAGCAGTTCTTC. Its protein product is CASSMSRGGARDEQFF.

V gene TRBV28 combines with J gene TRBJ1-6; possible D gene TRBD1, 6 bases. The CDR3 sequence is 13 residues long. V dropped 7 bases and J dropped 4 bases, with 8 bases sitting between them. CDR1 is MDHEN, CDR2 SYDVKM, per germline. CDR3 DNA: TGTGCCAGCAAAGGACAGTATAATTCACCCCTCCACTTT. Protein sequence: CASKGQYNSPLHF.

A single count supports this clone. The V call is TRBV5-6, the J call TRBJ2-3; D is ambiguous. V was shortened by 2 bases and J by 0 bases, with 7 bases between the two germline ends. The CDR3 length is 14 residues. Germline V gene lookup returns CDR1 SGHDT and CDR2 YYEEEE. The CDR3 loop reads CASSFALSTDTQYF. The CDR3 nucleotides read TGTGCCAGCAGCTTTGCACTGAGCACAGATACGCAGTATTTT. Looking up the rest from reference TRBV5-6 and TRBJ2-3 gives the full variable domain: DAGVTQSPTHLIKTRGQQVTLRCSPKSGHDTVSWYQQALGQGPQFIFQYYEEEERQRGNFPDRFSGHQFPNYSSELNVNALLLGDSALYLCASSFALSTDTQYFGPGTRLTVL.

The CDR3 nucleotides are TGTGCCAGCAGTTATTGGGGACTAGCGGCAAATGAGCAGTTCTTC. Its translation: CASSYWGLAANEQFF. The chain recombines TRBV27 with TRBJ2-1; 11 bases fit TRBD2. The CDR3 runs 15 residues. Unmatched junction bases numbered 6, after V lost 4 bases and J lost 7 bases. Germline V lookup: CDR1 MNHEY, CDR2 SMNVEV (reference sequence).

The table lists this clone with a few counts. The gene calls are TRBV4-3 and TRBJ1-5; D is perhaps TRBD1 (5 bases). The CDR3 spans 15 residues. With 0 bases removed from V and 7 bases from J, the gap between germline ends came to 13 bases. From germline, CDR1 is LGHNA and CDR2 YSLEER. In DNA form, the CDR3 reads TGCGCCAGCAGCCAAGAGAAGGGGAGGGGCCAGCCCCAGCATTTT. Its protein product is CASSQEKGRGQPQHF.

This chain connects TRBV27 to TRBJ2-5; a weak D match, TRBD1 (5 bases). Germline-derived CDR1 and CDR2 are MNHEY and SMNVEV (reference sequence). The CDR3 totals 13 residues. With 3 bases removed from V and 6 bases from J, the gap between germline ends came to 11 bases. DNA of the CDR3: TGTGCCAGCAGTTTTAATTCAGGGAAGACCCAGTACTTC. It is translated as CASSFNSGKTQYF.

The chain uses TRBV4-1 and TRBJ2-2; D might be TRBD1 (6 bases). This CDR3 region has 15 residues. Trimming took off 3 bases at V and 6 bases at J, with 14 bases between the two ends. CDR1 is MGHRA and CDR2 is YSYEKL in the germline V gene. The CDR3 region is CASSHIQGSPGELFF. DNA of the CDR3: TGCGCCAGCAGCCATATACAGGGCAGTCCCGGGGAGCTGTTTTTT.

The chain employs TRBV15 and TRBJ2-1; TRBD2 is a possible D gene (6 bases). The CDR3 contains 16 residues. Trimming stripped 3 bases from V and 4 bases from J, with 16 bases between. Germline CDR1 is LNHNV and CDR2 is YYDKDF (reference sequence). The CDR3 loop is CATSSPARRGYNEQFF. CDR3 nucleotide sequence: TGTGCCACCAGCAGCCCGGCGCGTCGGGGGTACAATGAGCAGTTCTTC.

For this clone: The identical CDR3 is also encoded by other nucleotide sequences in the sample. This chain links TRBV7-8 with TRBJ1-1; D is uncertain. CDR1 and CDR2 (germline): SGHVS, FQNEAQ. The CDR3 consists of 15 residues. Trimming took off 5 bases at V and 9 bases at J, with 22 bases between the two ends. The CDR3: CASSEAAGDRPKAFF. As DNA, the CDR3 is TGTGCCAGCAGCGAAGCGGCAGGAGACCGCCCGAAAGCTTTCTTT. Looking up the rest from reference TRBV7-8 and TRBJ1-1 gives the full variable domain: GAGVSQSPRYKVAKRGQDVALRCDPISGHVSLFWYQQALGQGPEFLTYFQNEAQLDKSGLPSDRFFAERPEGSVSTLKIQRTQQEDSAVYLCASSEAAGDRPKAFFGQGTRLTVV.

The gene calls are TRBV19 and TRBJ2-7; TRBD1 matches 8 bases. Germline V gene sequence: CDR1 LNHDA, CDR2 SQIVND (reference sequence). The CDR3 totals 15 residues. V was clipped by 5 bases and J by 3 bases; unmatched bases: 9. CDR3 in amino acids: CASSPAGTGIYEQYF. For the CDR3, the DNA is TGTGCCAGTAGTCCAGCCGGGACAGGCATCTACGAGCAGTACTTC.

The CDR3 protein is CASSWGTTETQYF. CDR3 sequence (DNA): TGTGCCAGCAGCTGGGGGACTACAGAGACCCAGTACTTC. V is TRBV5-8 and J is TRBJ2-5, with TRBD2 identical over 7 bases. Germline loops: CDR1 SGHTS, CDR2 YDEGEE. This CDR3 region has 13 residues. With V trimmed by 3 bases and J by 4 bases, 3 bases remained unmatched.

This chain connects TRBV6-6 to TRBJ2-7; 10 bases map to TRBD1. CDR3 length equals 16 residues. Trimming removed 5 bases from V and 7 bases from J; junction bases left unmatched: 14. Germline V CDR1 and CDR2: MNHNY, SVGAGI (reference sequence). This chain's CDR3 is CASSKPSGTGAGEQYF. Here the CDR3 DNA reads TGTGCCAGCAGTAAACCTTCCGGGACAGGGGCGGGGGAGCAGTACTTC.

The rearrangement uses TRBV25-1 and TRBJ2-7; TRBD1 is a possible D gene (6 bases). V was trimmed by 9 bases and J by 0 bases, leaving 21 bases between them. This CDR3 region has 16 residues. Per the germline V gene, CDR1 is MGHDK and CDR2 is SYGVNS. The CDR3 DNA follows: TGTGCCAGAACTGCCTCCGGGACACATTCCTCCTACGAGCAGTACTTC. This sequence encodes CARTASGTHSSYEQYF.

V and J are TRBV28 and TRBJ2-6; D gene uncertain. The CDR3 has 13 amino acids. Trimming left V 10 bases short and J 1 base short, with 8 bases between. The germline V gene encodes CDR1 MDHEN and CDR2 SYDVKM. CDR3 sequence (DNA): TGTGCCACCTACCCTTCTGGGGCCAACGTCCTGACTTTC. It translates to CATYPSGANVLTF.